These 31 T cell receptor beta chains were sequenced from one sample in a study of early T cells in non-severe SARS-CoV-2 infection. TCRdb re-called the 5' RACE reads with MiXCR, one entry per CDR3 protein. The sample consists of over 30,000 distinct CDR3 sequences, 6% to 7.5% of them appearing once. The input for sequencing was whole blood, taken at baseline. The receptors were sampled from an adult who was a healthcare worker with PCR-confirmed SARS-CoV-2 infection or an uninfected control (not recorded which).

The table lists this clonotype with many counts. The chain combines TRBV3-1 with TRBJ1-5; no clear D gene. Germline V gene data show CDR1 as LGHDT and CDR2 as YNNKEL (reference sequence). The V and J ends lost 0 bases and 1 base respectively, with 4 bases between them. This CDR3 spans 14 amino acids. The CDR3 DNA reads as TGTGCCAGCAGCCAAGAACAAAGCAATCAGCCCCAGCATTTT. As protein: CASSQEQSNQPQHF.

This clonotype has just a few counts. The DNA for the CDR3 is TGTGCCAGCAGCGTCGATAGCGGGAGTGGCACAGATACGCAGTATTTT. Amino acid sequence: CASSVDSGSGTDTQYF. V and J are TRBV9 and TRBJ2-3; TRBD2 agrees at 9 bases. Trimming cost V 2 bases and J 1 base; bases outside gene matches: 5. Germline V gene sequence: CDR1 SGDLS, CDR2 YYNGEE. The CDR3 spans 16 residues.

This clonotype appeared many times. The chain is built from TRBV20-1 and TRBJ2-1; 14 nucleotides match TRBD2. Germline loops: CDR1 DFQATT, CDR2 SNEGSKA (reference sequence). Trimming took 5 bases from V and 6 from J; bases not matched to a gene: 3. This CDR3 is built from 14 residues. CDR3 DNA: TGCAGTGCTGCCGGGACTAGCGGGAGCAATGAGCAGTTCTTC. It specifies CSAAGTSGSNEQFF.

This clonotype was seen many times. The chain is built from TRBV7-2 and TRBJ1-3; D call uncertain. With 2 bases removed from V and 5 bases from J, the gap between germline ends came to 16 bases. Germline V gene sequence: CDR1 SGHTA, CDR2 FQGNSA. The CDR3 contains 16 residues. CDR3 residues: CASSLQEAGPRNTIYF. CDR3 nucleotide sequence: TGTGCCAGCAGCTTACAGGAGGCAGGCCCTCGAAACACCATATATTTT.

This clonotype was counted ten times or more. The chain uses TRBV4-2 and TRBJ2-7; D call uncertain. CDR1 LGHNA and CDR2 YNFKEQ come from the germline V gene. Trimming stripped 0 bases from V and 0 bases from J, with 6 bases between. The CDR3 runs to 14 residues. CDR3 sequence: CASSQDRSSYEQYF. The CDR3 DNA sequence: TGTGCCAGCAGCCAAGACAGGAGCTCCTACGAGCAGTACTTC.

The V gene is TRBV5-5, the J gene TRBJ2-3; D ambiguous. The CDR3 consists of 13 residues. Germline CDR1 and CDR2: SGHKS and YYEKEE (reference sequence). V was trimmed by 4 bases and J by 2 bases, leaving 8 bases between them. In DNA form, the CDR3 reads TGTGCCAGCAGCCCACAAGCCACAGATACGCAGTATTTT. This codes for CASSPQATDTQYF.

J is TRBJ2-3 and V is TRBV7-2; no firm D call. The V end lost 5 bases, the J end lost 2 bases, and 8 bases lay between the germline ends. This CDR3 comprises 13 residues. The germline gives CDR1 SGHTA, CDR2 FQGNSA. CDR3 amino acids: CASSEAPTDTQYF. CDR3 sequence (DNA): TGTGCCAGCAGCGAGGCCCCCACAGATACGCAGTATTTT.

This clonotype was seen at least ten times. J is TRBJ2-1 and V is TRBV24-1; the match to TRBD2 covers 8 bases. The CDR3 is 17 amino acids. The V gene's germline CDR1 is KGHDR and CDR2 SFDVKD. Unmatched junction bases numbered 11, after V lost 0 bases and J lost 8 bases. CDR3 protein: CATSDLRSGGRVDEQFF. The DNA of the CDR3 is TGTGCCACCAGTGATTTGAGGTCGGGAGGGAGGGTGGATGAGCAGTTCTTC.

This clonotype was seen many times. The gene calls are TRBV4-2 and TRBJ2-1; TRBD2 matches at 8 bases. Germline values: CDR1 LGHNA, CDR2 YNFKEQ. J was trimmed by 10 bases and V by 1 base; bases with no gene match: 15. CDR3 length: 17 amino acids. The CDR3 DNA reads as TGTGCCAGCAGCCAAGTAGAGGGAACTAGCGGAACCTACGAGCAGTTCTTC. Its translation: CASSQVEGTSGTYEQFF.

This clonotype was seen ten or more times. The chain links TRBV7-9 to TRBJ1-2; D is unresolved. The CDR3 spans 13 residues. CDR1 and CDR2 from the germline V gene are SEHNR and FQNEAQ (reference sequence). V was trimmed by 2 bases and J by 4 bases, leaving 8 bases between them. The DNA of the CDR3 is TGTGCCAGCAGCTTAAAGGGAGGCTATGGCTACACCTTC. Translation gives CASSLKGGYGYTF.

This clonotype came up many times. In nucleotides, the CDR3 is TGTGCCAGCAGCCCAGGGGTAGCTAGCAATCAGCCCCAGCATTTT. Translation: CASSPGVASNQPQHF. The chain employs TRBV7-2 and TRBJ1-5; D might be TRBD1 (6 bases). The V and J ends lost 5 bases and 0 bases respectively, with 11 bases between them. Germline CDR1 is SGHTA and CDR2 is FQGNSA. CDR3 length: 15 amino acids.

A few counts support this clonotype. At one of its ends the junction is not consistent with the germline gene, which may arise from a read error. The rearrangement uses TRBV7-7 and TRBJ2-3, with D perhaps given as TRBD1 or TRBD2 (6 bases each). This CDR3 contains 15 residues. Germline-derived CDR1 and CDR2 are SSHAT and FNYEAQ (reference sequence). The CDR3 here is CASSQTGLSTDTQYF. DNA of the CDR3: TGTGCTAGCAGCCAGACAGGACTAAGCACAGATACGCAGTATTTT.

To note about this clonotype: This may come from a read error, since a much larger clone is one base off. The chain couples TRBV11-2 to TRBJ2-1; TRBD2 matches at 8 bases. Germline V CDR1 and CDR2: SGHAT, FQNNGV. The CDR3 is 15 amino acids. The CDR3 here is CASILDRTSHNEQFF. As DNA, the CDR3 is TGTGCCAGCATCTTAGATCGGACTAGCCACAATGAGCAGTTCTTC.

This clonotype occurred many times. The rearrangement links TRBV6-5 to TRBJ2-5, with D possibly being TRBD1 (6 bases). Trimming left V 5 bases short and J 9 bases short, with 13 bases between. Germline CDR1 is MNHEY and CDR2 is SVGAGI. The CDR3 covers 12 residues. The CDR3 nucleotides are TGTGCCAGCAGTCTGGGCCAGGGGTCCCAGTACTTC. It is translated as CASSLGQGSQYF.

This clonotype showed up just a few times. The chain links TRBV7-3 to TRBJ1-1; TRBD1 matches at 7 bases. V trimming: 2 bases; J trimming: 0 bases; junction bases outside the gene matches: 6. The V gene's germline CDR1 is SGHTA and CDR2 FQGTGA. This CDR3 has 16 residues. For the CDR3, the DNA is TGTGCCAGCAGCTTAGACAGGGTGGGCATGAACACTGAAGCTTTCTTT. This encodes CASSLDRVGMNTEAFF. The full variable domain, in which reference TRBV7-3 and TRBJ1-1 provide the parts outside the CDR3, is GAGVSQTPSNKVTEKGKYVELRCDPISGHTALYWYRQSLGQGPEFLIYFQGTGAADDSGLPNDRFFAVRPEGSVSTLKIQRTERGDSAVYLCASSLDRVGMNTEAFFGQGTRLTVV.

This clonotype was seen repeatedly, ten times or more. This chain uses TRBV7-8 with TRBJ2-3; 8 bases line up with TRBD2. This CDR3 has 17 residues. Trimming removed 1 base from V and 3 bases from J; junction bases left unmatched: 9. Looked up from germline, CDR1 is SGHVS and CDR2 is FQNEAQ. The CDR3: CASSLGGSGRSTDTQYF. The CDR3 DNA sequence: TGTGCCAGCAGCTTAGGAGGGAGCGGGAGATCGACAGATACGCAGTATTTT.

This clonotype was seen more than once but under ten times. The rearrangement links TRBV7-6 to TRBJ2-2, with D maybe TRBD1 (6 bases). V was cut by 0 bases and J by 1 base, with 12 bases left in between. CDR3 length: 17 residues. Germline V gene lookup returns CDR1 SGHVS and CDR2 FNYEAQ. DNA for the CDR3: TGTGCCAGCAGCTTAGCGCTAGGGGACAAGAACACCGGGGAGCTGTTTTTT. It codes for CASSLALGDKNTGELFF. Using reference TRBV7-6 and TRBJ2-2 for the parts outside the CDR3, the full variable domain is GAGVSQSPRYKVTKRGQDVALRCDPISGHVSLYWYRQALGQGPEFLTYFNYEAQQDKSGLPNDRFSAERPEGSISTLTIQRTEQRDSAMYRCASSLALGDKNTGELFFGEGSRLTVL.

In its sample, this clonotype was seen a few times. The genes are TRBV6-5 and TRBJ1-3; D gene unclear. V was trimmed by 5 bases and J by 1 base, leaving 21 bases between them. Per the germline V gene, CDR1 is MNHEY and CDR2 is SVGAGI. The CDR3 extends over 18 amino acids. The DNA for the CDR3 is TGTGCCAGCAGTGAATATCCCATCGGGTCCCTTTCTGGAAACACCATATATTTT. This gives the protein CASSEYPIGSLSGNTIYF.

The chain carries TRBV29-1 and TRBJ2-2, with 11 bases that match TRBD2. Losses at the gene ends were 6 bases for V and 4 bases for J; bases not matched to a gene: 4. The CDR3 is 14 amino acids. Looked up from germline, CDR1 is SQVTM and CDR2 is ANQGSEA. CDR3 sequence: CSVVLAGVTGELFF. The CDR3 DNA follows: TGCAGCGTGGTACTAGCGGGAGTCACCGGGGAGCTGTTTTTT.

This clonotype was counted at least ten times. This sequence joins TRBV6-6 and TRBJ2-3; D unclear. V was clipped by 0 bases and J by 0 bases, with 10 bases between them. CDR3 length: 16 amino acids. Per the germline V gene, CDR1 is MNHNY and CDR2 is SVGAGI (reference sequence). The CDR3 here is CASSYSSEASTDTQYF. In DNA form, the CDR3 reads TGTGCCAGCAGTTACTCGTCGGAAGCTAGCACAGATACGCAGTATTTT.

This rearrangement joins TRBV4-1 to TRBJ1-1, with D maybe TRBD1 (5 bases). CDR3 length: 15 amino acids. From germline, CDR1 is MGHRA and CDR2 YSYEKL. Trimming left V 1 base short and J 6 bases short, with 15 bases between. CDR3 in amino acids: CASSQVRAGMSEAFF. Written as DNA, the CDR3 is TGCGCCAGCAGCCAAGTGAGAGCAGGGATGTCTGAAGCTTTCTTT.

This clonotype was detected many times. This chain connects TRBV19 to TRBJ2-7, with a tentative D call TRBD1 (6 bases). The germline gives CDR1 LNHDA, CDR2 SQIVND (reference sequence). The V end was cut by 3 bases, the J end by 6 bases, with 12 bases between. The CDR3 contains 13 residues. CDR3 DNA sequence: TGTGCCAGTAGTATTGCCGTGGGGGCCGAGCAGTACGTC. Encoded protein: CASSIAVGAEQYV.

The sample holds many counts of this clonotype. The rearrangement uses TRBV20-1 and TRBJ2-5; unclear D gene. V lost 3 bases and J 6 bases, leaving 8 bases between the germline ends. The CDR3 loop spans 11 amino acids. Germline V gene lookup returns CDR1 DFQATT and CDR2 SNEGSKA (reference sequence). The CDR3 DNA reads TGCAGTGCTAGTCAGCTGCAGACCCAGTACTTC. Translating gives CSASQLQTQYF.

This clonotype was found a few times. This chain connects TRBV5-1 to TRBJ2-1, with D possibly being TRBD2 (5 bases). CDR3 length: 14 amino acids. V dropped 5 bases and J dropped 5 bases, with 14 bases sitting between them. Germline CDR1 and CDR2: SGHRS and YFSETQ. The CDR3 sequence: CASSITGSHNEQFF. DNA of the CDR3: TGCGCCAGCAGTATAACGGGATCCCACAATGAGCAGTTCTTC.

Ten or more counts support this clonotype. This sequence joins TRBV7-9 and TRBJ2-1; TRBD1 is a possible D gene (6 bases). The CDR3 loop spans 14 amino acids. The V and J ends lost 2 bases and 6 bases respectively, with 11 bases between them. Looked up from germline, CDR1 is SEHNR and CDR2 is FQNEAQ (reference sequence). CDR3 DNA: TGTGCCAGCAGCTTATTGGTGGGGGCCAATGAGCAGTTCTTC. Its protein is CASSLLVGANEQFF.

At least ten counts were recorded for this clonotype. The chain recombines TRBV12-3 or TRBV12-4 with TRBJ2-1; D might be TRBD2 (6 bases). CDR3 length equals 14 residues. V gave up 2 bases and J gave up 7 bases, with 12 bases separating them. Here the CDR3 reads CASSLSGAVNEQFF. The CDR3 region has the DNA TGTGCCAGCAGTTTATCGGGAGCGGTGAATGAGCAGTTCTTC.

The chain employs TRBV28 and TRBJ2-3; D might be TRBD1 or TRBD2, each matching 5 bases. Germline CDR1 and CDR2: MDHEN and SYDVKM. CDR3 size: 16 residues. Trimming removed 6 bases at V and 2 bases at J, with 18 bases between. CDR3 nucleotide sequence: TGTGCCAGCAGCCCCGGGGCCTACCAACTCACAGATACGCAGTATTTT. Amino acids: CASSPGAYQLTDTQYF.

By share of the sample, this clonotype is medium-sized. The V and J genes are TRBV6-4 and TRBJ1-5, with unresolved D. Deletions cut 5 bases from V and 6 bases from J, with 11 bases between. The CDR3 extends over 13 amino acids. CDR1 and CDR2 from the germline V gene are MRHNA and SNTAGT. CDR3 region: CASSLDLGQPQHF. The DNA of the CDR3 is TGTGCCAGCAGTTTAGATTTGGGTCAGCCCCAGCATTTT.

There are a few counts of this clonotype. The chain uses TRBV7-8 and TRBJ2-1; 8 bases agree with TRBD2. Germline trimming cut 2 bases from V and 4 bases from J; bases unmatched to any gene: 16. Germline CDR1 SGHVS, CDR2 FQNEAQ. This CDR3 has 19 amino acids. The CDR3 DNA is TGTGCCAGCAGCTTACTGTCGTCCTCCCCGGGAGGGAATTACAATGAGCAGTTCTTC. As protein: CASSLLSSSPGGNYNEQFF.

This clonotype has a handful of counts. This chain's CDR3 is CASSGTGTSGRANNEQFF. The DNA of the CDR3 is TGTGCCAGCAGCGGGACCGGGACTAGCGGGAGGGCCAACAATGAGCAGTTCTTC. The chain uses TRBV7-9 and TRBJ2-1, with 16 positions matching TRBD2. Unmatched junction bases numbered 9, after V lost 5 bases and J lost 5 bases. CDR3 length: 18 residues. Germline values: CDR1 SEHNR, CDR2 FQNEAQ (reference sequence).

The gene calls are TRBV18 and TRBJ2-2, with D unclear. V dropped 6 bases and J dropped 1 base, with 6 bases sitting between them. CDR3 length: 13 residues. Per germline, CDR1 KGHSH and CDR2 LQKENI. The CDR3 spells CASSPRNTGELFF. CDR3 coding DNA: TGTGCCAGCTCTCCCCGGAACACCGGGGAGCTGTTTTTT.